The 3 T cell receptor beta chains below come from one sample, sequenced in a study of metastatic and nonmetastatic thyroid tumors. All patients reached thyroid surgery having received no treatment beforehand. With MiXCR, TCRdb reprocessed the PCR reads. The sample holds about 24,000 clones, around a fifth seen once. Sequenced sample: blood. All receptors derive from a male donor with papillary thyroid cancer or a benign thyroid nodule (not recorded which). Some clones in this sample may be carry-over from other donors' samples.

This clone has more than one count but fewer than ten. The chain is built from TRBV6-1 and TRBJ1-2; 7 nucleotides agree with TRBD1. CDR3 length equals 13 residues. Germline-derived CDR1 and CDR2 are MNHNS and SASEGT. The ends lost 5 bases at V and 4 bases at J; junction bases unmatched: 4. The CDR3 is CASSRRDSYGYTF. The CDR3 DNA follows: TGTGCCAGCAGTCGCCGGGACAGCTATGGCTACACCTTC.

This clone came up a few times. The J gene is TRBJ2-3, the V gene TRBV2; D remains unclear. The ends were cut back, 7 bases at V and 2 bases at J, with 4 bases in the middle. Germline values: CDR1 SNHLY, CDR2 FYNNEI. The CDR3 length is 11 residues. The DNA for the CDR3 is TGTGCCAGCACCCACACAGATACGCAGTATTTT. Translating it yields CASTHTDTQYF.

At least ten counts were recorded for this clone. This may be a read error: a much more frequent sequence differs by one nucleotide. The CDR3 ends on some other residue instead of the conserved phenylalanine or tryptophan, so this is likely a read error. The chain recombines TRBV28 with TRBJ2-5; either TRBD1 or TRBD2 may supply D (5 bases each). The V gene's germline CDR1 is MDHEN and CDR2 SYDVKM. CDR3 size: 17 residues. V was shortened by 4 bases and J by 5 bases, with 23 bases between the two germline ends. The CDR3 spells CASSYATGPPHEETQYL. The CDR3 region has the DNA TGTGCCAGCAGTTATGCAACGGGACCCCCGCACGAGGAGACCCAGTACCTC.